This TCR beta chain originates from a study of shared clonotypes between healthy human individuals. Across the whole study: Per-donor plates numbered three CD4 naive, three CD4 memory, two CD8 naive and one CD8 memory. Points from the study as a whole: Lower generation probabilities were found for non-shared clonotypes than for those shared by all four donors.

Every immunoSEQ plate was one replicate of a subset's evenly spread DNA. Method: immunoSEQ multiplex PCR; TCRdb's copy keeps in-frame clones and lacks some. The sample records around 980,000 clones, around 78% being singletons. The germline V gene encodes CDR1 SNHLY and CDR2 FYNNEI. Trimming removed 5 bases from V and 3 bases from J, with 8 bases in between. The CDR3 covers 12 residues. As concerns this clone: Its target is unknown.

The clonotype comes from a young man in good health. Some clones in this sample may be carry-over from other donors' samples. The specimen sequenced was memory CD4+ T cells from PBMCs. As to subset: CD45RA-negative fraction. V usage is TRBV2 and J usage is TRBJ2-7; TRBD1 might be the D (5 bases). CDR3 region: CASSRQIYEQYF. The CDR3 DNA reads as TGTGCCAGCAGTAGACAGATCTACGAGCAGTACTTC.